The clone carrying this T cell receptor beta chain has at least ten counts. What it binds is not known. This sample was included in a study of response to subunit inactivated influenza vaccine. Findings of the study overall: Authors suggested that a seasonal influenza vaccination recruits few new T cells each time.

TCRdb re-derived calls from the RT-PCR reads in MiXCR, one entry per CDR3 protein. The repertoire consists of 590,000 or so distinct CDR3 sequences, with around 15% occurring once and the leading ten covering roughly 7.6%. The sequencing here drew on PBMCs from blood, taken about 14 days before vaccination. The TCR sequence derives from a man aged 50-60 years who received an inactivated influenza vaccine.

The CDR3 here is CASSEARTGWVDEQYF. In DNA, the CDR3 is TGTGCCAGCAGTGAAGCACGGACAGGGTGGGTCGACGAGCAGTACTTC. The chain joins TRBV2 to TRBJ2-7; 8 bases are shared with TRBD1. The V and J ends lost 0 bases and 5 bases, in that order; junction bases with no gene match: 9. The CDR3 runs to 16 residues. Germline V CDR1 and CDR2: SNHLY, FYNNEI.